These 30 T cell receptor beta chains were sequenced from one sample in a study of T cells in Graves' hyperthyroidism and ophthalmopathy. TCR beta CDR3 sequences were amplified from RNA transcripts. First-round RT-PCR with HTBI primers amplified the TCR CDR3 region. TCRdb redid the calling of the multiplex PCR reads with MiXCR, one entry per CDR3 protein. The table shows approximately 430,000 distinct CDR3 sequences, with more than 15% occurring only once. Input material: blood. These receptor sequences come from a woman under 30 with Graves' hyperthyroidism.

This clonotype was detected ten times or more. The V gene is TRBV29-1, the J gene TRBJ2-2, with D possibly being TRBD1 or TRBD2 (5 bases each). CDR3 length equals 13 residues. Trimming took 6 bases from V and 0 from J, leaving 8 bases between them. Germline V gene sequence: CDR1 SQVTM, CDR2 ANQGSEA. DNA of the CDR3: TGCAGCGTGGGGACCGCGAACACCGGGGAGCTGTTTTTT. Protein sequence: CSVGTANTGELFF.

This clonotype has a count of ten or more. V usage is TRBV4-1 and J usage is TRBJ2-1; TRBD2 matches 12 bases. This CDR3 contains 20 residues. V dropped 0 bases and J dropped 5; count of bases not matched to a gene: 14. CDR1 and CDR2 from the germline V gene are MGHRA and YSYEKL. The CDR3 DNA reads TGCGCCAGCAGCCAAGAAGACAGGAACGGCCGGACTAGCGGGGACAATGAGCAGTTCTTC. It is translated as CASSQEDRNGRTSGDNEQFF.

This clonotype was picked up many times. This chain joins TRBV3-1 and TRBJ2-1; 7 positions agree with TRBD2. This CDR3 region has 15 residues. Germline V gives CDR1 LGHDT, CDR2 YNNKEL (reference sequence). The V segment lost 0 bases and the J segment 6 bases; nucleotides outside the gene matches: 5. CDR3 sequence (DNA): TGTGCCAGCAGCCAAGATCCCCTAGCGGCCAATGAGCAGTTCTTC. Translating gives CASSQDPLAANEQFF.

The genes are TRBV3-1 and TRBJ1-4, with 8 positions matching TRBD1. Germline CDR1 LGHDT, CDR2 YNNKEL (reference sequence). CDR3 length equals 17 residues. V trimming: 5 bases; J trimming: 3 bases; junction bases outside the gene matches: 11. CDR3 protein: CASSKRQGISSNEKLFF. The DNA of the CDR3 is TGTGCCAGCAGCAAAAGACAGGGGATTTCATCTAATGAAAAACTGTTTTTT.

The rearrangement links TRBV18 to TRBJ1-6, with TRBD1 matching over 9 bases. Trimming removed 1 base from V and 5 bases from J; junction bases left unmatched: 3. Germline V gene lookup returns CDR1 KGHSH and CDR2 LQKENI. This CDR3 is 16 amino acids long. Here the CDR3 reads CASSPRRTGDNSPLHF. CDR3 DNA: TGTGCCAGCTCACCACGTAGGACAGGGGATAATTCACCCCTCCACTTT. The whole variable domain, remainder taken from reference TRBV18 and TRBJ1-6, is NAGVMQNPRHLVRRRGQEARLRCSPMKGHSHVYWYRQLPEEGLKFMVYLQKENIIDESGMPKERFSAEFPKEGPSILRIQQVVRGDSAAYFCASSPRRTGDNSPLHFGNGTRLTVT.

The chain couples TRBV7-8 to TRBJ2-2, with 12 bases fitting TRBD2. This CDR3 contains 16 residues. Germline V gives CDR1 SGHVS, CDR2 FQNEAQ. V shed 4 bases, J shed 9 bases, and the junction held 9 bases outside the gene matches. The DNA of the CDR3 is TGTGCCAGCAGCTCTAGCGGGAGGGACTACCGCCGGGAGCTGTTTTTT. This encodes CASSSSGRDYRRELFF.

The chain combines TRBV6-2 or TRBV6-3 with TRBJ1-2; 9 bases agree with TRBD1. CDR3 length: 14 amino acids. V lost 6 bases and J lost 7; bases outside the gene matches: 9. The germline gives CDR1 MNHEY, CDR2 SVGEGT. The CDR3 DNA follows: TGTGCCAGCAGACGCCGGACAGGGGATGGTGGCTACACCTTC. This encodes CASRRRTGDGGYTF.

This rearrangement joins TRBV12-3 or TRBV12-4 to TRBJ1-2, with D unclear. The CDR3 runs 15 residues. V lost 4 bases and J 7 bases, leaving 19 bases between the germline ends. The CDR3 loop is CASSSADPFWAGYTF. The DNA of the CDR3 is TGTGCCAGCAGTTCGGCCGATCCATTCTGGGCTGGCTACACCTTC.

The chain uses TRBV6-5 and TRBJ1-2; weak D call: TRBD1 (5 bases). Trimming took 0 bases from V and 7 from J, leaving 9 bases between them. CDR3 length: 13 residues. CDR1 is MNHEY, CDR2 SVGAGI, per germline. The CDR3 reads CASSYSRGGGYTF. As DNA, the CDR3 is TGTGCCAGCAGTTACTCTAGGGGTGGTGGCTACACCTTC.

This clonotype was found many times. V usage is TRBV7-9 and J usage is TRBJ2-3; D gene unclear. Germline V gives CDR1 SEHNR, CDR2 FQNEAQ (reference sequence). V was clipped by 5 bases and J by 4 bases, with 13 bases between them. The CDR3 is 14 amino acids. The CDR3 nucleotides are TGTGCCAGCAGCCCCCTTTCTAAGGCAGATACGCAGTATTTT. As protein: CASSPLSKADTQYF.

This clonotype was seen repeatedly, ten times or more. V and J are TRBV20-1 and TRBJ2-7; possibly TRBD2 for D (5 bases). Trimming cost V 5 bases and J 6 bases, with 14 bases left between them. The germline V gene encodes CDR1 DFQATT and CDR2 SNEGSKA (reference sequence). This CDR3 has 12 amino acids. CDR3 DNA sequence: TGCAGTGCTGGACGAGGGTTTACCGAGCAGTACTTC. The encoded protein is CSAGRGFTEQYF.

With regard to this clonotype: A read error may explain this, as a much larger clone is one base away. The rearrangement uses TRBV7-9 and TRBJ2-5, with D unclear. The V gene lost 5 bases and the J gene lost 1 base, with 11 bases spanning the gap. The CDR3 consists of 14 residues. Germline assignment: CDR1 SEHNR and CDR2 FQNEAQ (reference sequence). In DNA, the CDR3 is TGTGCCAGCAGCGCCCCGGAAATCCAAGAGACCCAGTACTTC. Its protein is CASSAPEIQETQYF.

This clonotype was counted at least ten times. CDR3 sequence (DNA): TGCAGTGCTAGAGGGACAGCCAGACAGAATTCACCCCTCCACTTT. Its translation is CSARGTARQNSPLHF. The chain has TRBV20-1 and TRBJ1-6, with D possibly being TRBD1 (6 bases). Germline values: CDR1 DFQATT, CDR2 SNEGSKA (reference sequence). V lost 1 base and J lost 7, with 14 bases in between. The CDR3 runs to 15 residues.

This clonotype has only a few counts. The DNA for the CDR3 is TGTGCCAGCAGCCACGGATTCCGGGACTACAAGGCCGGCGAGCAGTTCTTC. Translation: CASSHGFRDYKAGEQFF. The chain carries TRBV3-1 and TRBJ2-1, with 7 bases identical to TRBD2. The CDR3 loop spans 17 amino acids. Germline V lookup: CDR1 LGHDT, CDR2 YNNKEL (reference sequence). The junction had 18 bases not matched to a gene; V was cut back by 3 bases and J by 10 bases.

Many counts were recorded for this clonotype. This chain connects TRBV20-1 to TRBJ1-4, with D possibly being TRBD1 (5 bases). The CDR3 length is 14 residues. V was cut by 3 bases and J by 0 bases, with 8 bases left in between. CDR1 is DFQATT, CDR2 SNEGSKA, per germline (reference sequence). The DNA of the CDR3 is TGCAGTGCTAGGACAGAAGCAACTAATGAAAAACTGTTTTTT. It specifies CSARTEATNEKLFF.

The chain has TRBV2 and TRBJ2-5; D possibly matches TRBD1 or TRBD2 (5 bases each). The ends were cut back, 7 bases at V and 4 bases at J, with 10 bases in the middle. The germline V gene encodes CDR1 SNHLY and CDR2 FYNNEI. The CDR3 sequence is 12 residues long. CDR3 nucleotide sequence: TGTGCCAGCACGGGGCCGGCAGAGACCCAGTACTTC. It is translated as CASTGPAETQYF.

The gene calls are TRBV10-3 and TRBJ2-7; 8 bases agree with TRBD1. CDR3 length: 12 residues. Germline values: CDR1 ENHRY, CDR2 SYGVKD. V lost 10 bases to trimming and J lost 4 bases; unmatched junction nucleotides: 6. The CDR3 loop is CATRDRTYEQYF. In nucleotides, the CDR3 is TGTGCCACCAGGGACAGGACATACGAGCAGTACTTC.

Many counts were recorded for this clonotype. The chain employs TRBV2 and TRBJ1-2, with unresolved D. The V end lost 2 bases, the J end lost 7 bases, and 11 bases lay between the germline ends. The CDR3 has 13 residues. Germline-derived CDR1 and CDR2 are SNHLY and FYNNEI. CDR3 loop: CASSEWVTSGYTF. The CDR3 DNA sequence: TGTGCCAGCAGTGAATGGGTCACGAGTGGCTACACCTTC.

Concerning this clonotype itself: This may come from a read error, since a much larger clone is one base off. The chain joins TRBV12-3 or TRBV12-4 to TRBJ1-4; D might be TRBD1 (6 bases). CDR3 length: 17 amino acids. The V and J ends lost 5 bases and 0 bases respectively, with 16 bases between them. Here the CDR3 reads CASSQRGLDATNEKLFF. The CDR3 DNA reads TGTGCCAGCAGTCAAAGGGGGTTGGACGCAACTAATGAAAAACTGTTTTTT.

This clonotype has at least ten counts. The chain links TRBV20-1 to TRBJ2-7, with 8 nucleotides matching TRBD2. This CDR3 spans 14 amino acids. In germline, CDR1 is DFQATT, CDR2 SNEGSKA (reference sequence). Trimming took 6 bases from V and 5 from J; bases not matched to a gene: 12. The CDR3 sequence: CSAATVAGSHEQYF. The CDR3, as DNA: TGCAGTGCGGCCACCGTAGCGGGAAGCCACGAGCAGTACTTC.

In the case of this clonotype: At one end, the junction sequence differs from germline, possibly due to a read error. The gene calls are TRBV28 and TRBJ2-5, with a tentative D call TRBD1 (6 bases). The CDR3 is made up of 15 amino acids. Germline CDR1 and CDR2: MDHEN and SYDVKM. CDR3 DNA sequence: TGTGCCAGCAGTACCAGGACAGAAAATCAAGAGGCCCAGTACTTC. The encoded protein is CASSTRTENQEAQYF.

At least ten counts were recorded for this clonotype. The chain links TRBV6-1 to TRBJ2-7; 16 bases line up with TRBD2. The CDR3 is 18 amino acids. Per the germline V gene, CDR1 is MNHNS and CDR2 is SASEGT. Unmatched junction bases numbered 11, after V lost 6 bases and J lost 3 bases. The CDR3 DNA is TGTGCCAGCAGAGGGTACGGGACTAGCGGGAGGGCACTCTACGAGCAGTACTTC. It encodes CASRGYGTSGRALYEQYF.

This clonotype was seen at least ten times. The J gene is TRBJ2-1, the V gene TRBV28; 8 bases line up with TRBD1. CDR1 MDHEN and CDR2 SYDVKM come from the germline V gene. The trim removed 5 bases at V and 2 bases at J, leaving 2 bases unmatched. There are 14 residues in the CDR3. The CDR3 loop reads CASSTGQAYNEQFF. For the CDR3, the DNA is TGTGCCAGCAGTACGGGACAGGCCTACAATGAGCAGTTCTTC.

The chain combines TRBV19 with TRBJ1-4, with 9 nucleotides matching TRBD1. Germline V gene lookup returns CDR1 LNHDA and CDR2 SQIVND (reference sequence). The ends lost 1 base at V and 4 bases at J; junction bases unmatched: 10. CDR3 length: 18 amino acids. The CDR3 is CASSIALGQGTLNEKLFF. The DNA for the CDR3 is TGTGCCAGTAGTATAGCCTTGGGACAGGGAACACTTAATGAAAAACTGTTTTTT.

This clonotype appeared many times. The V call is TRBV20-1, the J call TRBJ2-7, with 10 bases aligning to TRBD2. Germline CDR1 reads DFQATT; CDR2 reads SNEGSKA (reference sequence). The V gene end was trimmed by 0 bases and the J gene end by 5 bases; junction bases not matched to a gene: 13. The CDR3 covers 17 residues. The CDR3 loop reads CSARDEEAGGPRNEQYF. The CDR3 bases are TGCAGTGCTAGAGATGAAGAAGCGGGGGGGCCCCGAAACGAGCAGTACTTC.

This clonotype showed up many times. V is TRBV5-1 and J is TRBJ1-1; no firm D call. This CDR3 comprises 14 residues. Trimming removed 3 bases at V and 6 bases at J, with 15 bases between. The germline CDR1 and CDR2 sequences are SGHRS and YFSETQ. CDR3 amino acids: CASSSGPRDSEAFF. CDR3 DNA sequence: TGCGCCAGCAGCTCCGGGCCAAGAGACTCTGAAGCTTTCTTT.

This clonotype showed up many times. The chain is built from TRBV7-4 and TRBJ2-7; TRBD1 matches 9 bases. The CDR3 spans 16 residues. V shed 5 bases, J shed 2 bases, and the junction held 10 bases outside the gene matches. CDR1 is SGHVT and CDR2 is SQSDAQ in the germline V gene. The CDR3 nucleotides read TGTGCCAGCAGCCCTCGACAGGGGGATTCCCCCTACGAGCAGTACTTC. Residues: CASSPRQGDSPYEQYF.

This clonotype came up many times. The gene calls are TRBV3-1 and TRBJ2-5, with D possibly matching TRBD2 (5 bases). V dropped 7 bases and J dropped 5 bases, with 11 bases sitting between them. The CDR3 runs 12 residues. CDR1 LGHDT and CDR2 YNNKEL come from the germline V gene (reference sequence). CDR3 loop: CASTKSGETQYF. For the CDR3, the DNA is TGTGCCAGCACCAAAAGCGGCGAGACCCAGTACTTC.

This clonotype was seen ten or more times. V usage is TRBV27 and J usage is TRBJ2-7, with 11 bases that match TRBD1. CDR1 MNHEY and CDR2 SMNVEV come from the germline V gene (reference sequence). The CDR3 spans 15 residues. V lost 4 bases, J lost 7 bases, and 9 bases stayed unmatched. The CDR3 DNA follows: TGTGCCAGCAGTTCCGCCGGGACAGGGGGAAATGAGCAGTACTTC. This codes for CASSSAGTGGNEQYF.

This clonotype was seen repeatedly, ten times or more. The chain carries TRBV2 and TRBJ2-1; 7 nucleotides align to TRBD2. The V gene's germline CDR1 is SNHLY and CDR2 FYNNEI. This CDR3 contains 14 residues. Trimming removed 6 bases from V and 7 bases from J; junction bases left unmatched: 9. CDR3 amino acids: CASSLKRDGNEQFF. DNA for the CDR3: TGTGCCAGCAGCCTGAAGCGGGATGGTAATGAGCAGTTCTTC.